The 21 T cell receptor beta chains below all came from one sample that was sequenced in a study of beta chain features in type 1 diabetes. Reverse transcription of all isolated RNA meant that expressed TCRB transcripts were sequenced. The data were produced by immunoSEQ multiplex PCR, yet TCRdb's version contains in-frame clones alone and is incomplete. The data show around 290,000 clones, with around 7.3% seen just once and approximately 0.93% held by the top ten. Sequencing was carried out using central memory CD4+ T cells from blood. The receptors were gathered from a woman under 30 in good health.

The V call is TRBV7-9, the J call TRBJ2-1; 8 bases line up with TRBD1. Germline CDR1 and CDR2: SEHNR and FQNEAQ (reference sequence). The trim removed 5 bases at V and 8 bases at J, leaving 8 bases unmatched. The CDR3 runs to 14 residues. In nucleotides, the CDR3 is TGTGCCAGCAGCAGGACGACAGGGGTTGATGAGCAGTTCTTC. Translation gives CASSRTTGVDEQFF.

The rearrangement uses TRBV16 and TRBJ1-5; D possibly corresponds to TRBD1 (5 bases). In germline, CDR1 is KGHSY, CDR2 FQNENV. Trimming removed 0 bases from V and 9 bases from J, with 9 bases in between. The CDR3 length is 13 residues. This CDR3 reads CASSQSQGTPQHF. The CDR3, as DNA: TGTGCCAGCAGCCAATCGCAGGGAACGCCCCAGCATTTT.

This clone was observed a few times. The chain joins TRBV9 to TRBJ2-5, with a tentative D call TRBD2 (5 bases). Germline V gene data show CDR1 as SGDLS and CDR2 as YYNGEE. V lost 4 bases to trimming and J lost 4 bases, with 20 bases between them. The length of the CDR3 is 16 residues. In DNA form, the CDR3 reads TGTGCCAGCAGCACCTCCCTTTCCGGGGTCGGAGAGACCCAGTACTTC. As protein: CASSTSLSGVGETQYF.

In nucleotides, the CDR3 is TGTGCCAGCAGCCCCACCGGTCGGCCGATTTATGGCTACACCTTC. Translation gives CASSPTGRPIYGYTF. V and J are TRBV11-2 and TRBJ1-2; the D is unclear. This CDR3 contains 15 residues. From germline, CDR1 is SGHAT and CDR2 FQNNGV. V shed 5 bases and J shed 5 bases, with 18 bases lying between them.

The chain couples TRBV29-1 to TRBJ2-3, with 8 nucleotides matching TRBD1. The CDR3 runs 13 residues. The V gene's germline CDR1 is SQVTM and CDR2 ANQGSEA. V shed 7 bases, J shed 5 bases, and the junction held 8 bases outside the gene matches. CDR3 residues: CSASRGQRDTQYF. The CDR3 DNA is TGCAGCGCGTCCAGGGGGCAAAGAGATACGCAGTATTTT.

The chain employs TRBV2 and TRBJ1-3; D not resolved. Trimming stripped 7 bases from V and 2 bases from J, with 9 bases between. Germline V gives CDR1 SNHLY, CDR2 FYNNEI. CDR3 length: 13 amino acids. Written as DNA, the CDR3 is TGTGCCAGCACAGCTCGACCTGGAAACACCATATATTTT. Amino acids: CASTARPGNTIYF.

This clone was recorded a few times. The chain combines TRBV28 with TRBJ2-7; 9 nucleotides agree with TRBD1. Germline assignment: CDR1 MDHEN and CDR2 SYDVKM. This CDR3 comprises 15 residues. V was clipped by 5 bases and J by 1 base; unmatched bases: 6. CDR3 protein: CASSRTGGESYEQYV. CDR3 bases: TGTGCCAGCAGTAGAACAGGGGGCGAGTCCTACGAGCAGTACGTC.

This clone was detected only a few times. This sequence joins TRBV6-6 and TRBJ1-1; the match to TRBD1 covers 7 bases. Looked up from germline, CDR1 is MNHNY and CDR2 is SVGAGI (reference sequence). The CDR3 is made up of 14 amino acids. Trimming took 6 bases from V and 5 from J; bases not matched to a gene: 9. CDR3 bases: TGTGCCAGCAGGACTTTGGACAGGTCGACTGAAGCTTTCTTT. This gives the protein CASRTLDRSTEAFF.

This clone was recorded a few times. V and J are TRBV5-4 and TRBJ2-5, with 7 bases matching TRBD2. Germline trimming cut 1 base from V and 2 bases from J; bases unmatched to any gene: 2. The CDR3 loop spans 14 amino acids. Germline loops: CDR1 SGHNT, CDR2 YYREEE (reference sequence). CDR3 in amino acids: CASSLSGGQETQYF. The CDR3, as DNA: TGTGCCAGCAGCTTGTCCGGGGGGCAAGAGACCCAGTACTTC.

The chain has TRBV28 and TRBJ2-7; 9 positions agree with TRBD1. The trim removed 5 bases at V and 5 bases at J, leaving 7 bases unmatched. The CDR3 consists of 14 residues. CDR1 and CDR2 from the germline V gene are MDHEN and SYDVKM. Here the CDR3 reads CASSPLQGAHEQYV. CDR3 DNA: TGTGCCAGCAGTCCCCTACAGGGGGCCCACGAGCAGTACGTC.

The V and J genes are TRBV5-4 and TRBJ2-1; D might be TRBD2 (6 bases). The CDR3 is made up of 15 amino acids. The ends were cut back, 2 bases at V and 6 bases at J, with 15 bases in the middle. Germline V gives CDR1 SGHNT, CDR2 YYREEE (reference sequence). The CDR3 region is CASSLDASGFNEQFF. CDR3 bases: TGTGCCAGCAGCTTAGACGCCAGCGGGTTCAATGAGCAGTTCTTC.

This chain joins TRBV6-5 and TRBJ1-2; maybe TRBD1 (6 bases). The CDR3 runs 12 residues. The V gene lost 6 bases and the J gene lost 8 bases, with 13 bases spanning the gap. Germline CDR1 is MNHEY and CDR2 is SVGAGI. The CDR3 bases are TGTGCCAGCAGGCAAAACAGGGAAGGCTACACCTTC. It codes for CASRQNREGYTF.

This clone was counted between two and nine times. The chain joins TRBV16 to TRBJ2-3; tentative D call: TRBD2 (5 bases). Trimming cost V 0 bases and J 4 bases, with 5 bases left between them. Germline lookup yields CDR1 KGHSY and CDR2 FQNENV. This CDR3 is built from 13 residues. The CDR3 here is CASSQSRADTQYF. The CDR3 DNA reads as TGTGCCAGCAGCCAATCGAGGGCAGATACGCAGTATTTT. The variable domain in full, with the rest retrieved from reference TRBV16 and TRBJ2-3, is GEEVAQTPKHLVRGEGQKAKLYCAPIKGHSYVFWYQQVLKNEFKFLISFQNENVFDETGMPKERFSAKCLPNSPCSLEIQATKLEDSAVYFCASSQSRADTQYFGPGTRLTVL.

This clone occurred a few times. CDR3 in DNA: TGCGCCAGCAGCGGGGACAGGAGGGGCTCTGGAAACACCATATATTTT. Translating it yields CASSGDRRGSGNTIYF. V usage is TRBV5-1 and J usage is TRBJ1-3; 8 positions match TRBD1. This CDR3 contains 16 residues. The germline V gene encodes CDR1 SGHRS and CDR2 YFSETQ. The J segment lost 0 bases and the V segment lost 4 bases, leaving 6 bases of the junction unmatched.

This clone was seen only a few times. Other DNA variants within this sample encode the same CDR3. V usage is TRBV6-5 and J usage is TRBJ2-1; 11 bases match TRBD2. Germline V gene sequence: CDR1 MNHEY, CDR2 SVGAGI. The CDR3 extends over 15 amino acids. The J segment lost 4 bases and the V segment lost 4 bases, leaving 3 bases of the junction unmatched. CDR3 protein: CASSSGTSGYNEQFF. The CDR3 DNA sequence: TGTGCCAGCAGTTCCGGGACTAGCGGATACAATGAGCAGTTCTTC.

This chain connects TRBV18 to TRBJ1-5; D gene uncertain. Germline CDR1 reads KGHSH; CDR2 reads LQKENI. This CDR3 comprises 16 residues. Trimming removed 4 bases from V and 0 bases from J, with 13 bases in between. CDR3 nucleotide sequence: TGTGCCAGCTCACAGGGCGTGGGGTATAGCAATCAGCCCCAGCATTTT. It translates to CASSQGVGYSNQPQHF.

In its sample, this clone was seen a few times. The chain couples TRBV4-1 to TRBJ1-5; TRBD1 is a possible D gene (6 bases). The CDR3 length is 14 residues. V gave up 3 bases and J gave up 10 bases, with 16 bases separating them. Per the germline V gene, CDR1 is MGHRA and CDR2 is YSYEKL. The CDR3 nucleotides read TGCGCCAGCAGCCAGGGAGACAGGAGCAGACCCCAGCATTTT. It encodes CASSQGDRSRPQHF.

Only a few counts were recorded for this clone. This chain uses TRBV25-1 with TRBJ1-2; 8 nucleotides match TRBD1. This CDR3 contains 15 residues. V was clipped by 5 bases and J by 4 bases; unmatched bases: 9. From germline, CDR1 is MGHDK and CDR2 SYGVNS. The CDR3 loop reads CASSSSDRVSYGYTF. The DNA of the CDR3 is TGTGCCAGCAGTTCCTCGGACAGGGTTTCCTATGGCTACACCTTC.

The chain couples TRBV7-3 to TRBJ2-4, with D possibly being TRBD1 (5 bases). The CDR3 has 15 residues. CDR1 is SGHTA and CDR2 is FQGTGA in the germline V gene. Trimming removed 1 base from V and 7 bases from J, with 14 bases in between. The CDR3 spells CASSLRGREENIQYF. CDR3 coding DNA: TGTGCCAGCAGCTTAAGGGGCAGGGAAGAGAACATTCAGTACTTC.

There are many counts of this clone. This chain joins TRBV7-3 and TRBJ2-7; D could derive from TRBD1 or TRBD2 (6 bases each). In germline, CDR1 is SGHTA, CDR2 FQGTGA. The V end was cut by 4 bases, the J end by 5 bases, with 12 bases between. This CDR3 region has 13 residues. The CDR3 sequence: CASSSKGGHEQYF. DNA of the CDR3: TGTGCCAGCAGCTCCAAGGGGGGCCACGAGCAGTACTTC.

This clone was seen only a few times. This chain links TRBV5-1 with TRBJ2-3, with 7 bases lining up with TRBD1. The CDR3 covers 15 residues. J gave up 6 bases and V 2 bases, and 9 bases lay outside the gene matches. The germline V gene has CDR1 SGHRS and CDR2 YFSETQ. DNA of the CDR3: TGCGCCAGCAGCTTAAACAGGGGACAAGGGGATACGCAGTATTTT. It codes for CASSLNRGQGDTQYF.